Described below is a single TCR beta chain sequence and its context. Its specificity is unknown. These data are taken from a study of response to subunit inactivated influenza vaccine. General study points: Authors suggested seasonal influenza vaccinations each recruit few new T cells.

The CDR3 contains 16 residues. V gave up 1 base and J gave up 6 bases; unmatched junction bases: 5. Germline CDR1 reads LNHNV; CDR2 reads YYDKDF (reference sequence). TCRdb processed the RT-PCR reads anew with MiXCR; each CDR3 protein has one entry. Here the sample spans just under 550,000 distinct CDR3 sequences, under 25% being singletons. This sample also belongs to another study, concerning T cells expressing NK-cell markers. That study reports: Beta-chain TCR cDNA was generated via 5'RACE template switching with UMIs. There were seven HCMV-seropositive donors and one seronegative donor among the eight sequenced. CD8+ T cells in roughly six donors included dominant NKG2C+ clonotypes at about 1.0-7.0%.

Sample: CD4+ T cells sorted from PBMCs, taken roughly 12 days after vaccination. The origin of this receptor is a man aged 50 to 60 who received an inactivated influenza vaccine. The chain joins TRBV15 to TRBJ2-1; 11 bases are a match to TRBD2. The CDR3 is CATSRGGLAAFNEQFF. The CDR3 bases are TGTGCCACCAGCAGAGGGGGACTAGCGGCATTCAATGAGCAGTTCTTC.